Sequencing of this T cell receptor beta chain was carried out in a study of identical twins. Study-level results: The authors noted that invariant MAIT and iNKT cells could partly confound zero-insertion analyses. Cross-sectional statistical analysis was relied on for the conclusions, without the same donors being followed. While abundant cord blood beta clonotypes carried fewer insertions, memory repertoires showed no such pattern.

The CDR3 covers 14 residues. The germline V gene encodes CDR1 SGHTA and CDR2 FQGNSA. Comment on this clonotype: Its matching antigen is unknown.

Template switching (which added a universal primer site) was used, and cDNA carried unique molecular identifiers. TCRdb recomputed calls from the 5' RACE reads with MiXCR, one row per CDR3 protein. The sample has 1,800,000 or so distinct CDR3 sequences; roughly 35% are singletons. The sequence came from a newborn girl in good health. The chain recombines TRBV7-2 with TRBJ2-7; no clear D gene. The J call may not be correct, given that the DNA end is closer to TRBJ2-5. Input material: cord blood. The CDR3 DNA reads TGTGCCAGCAGCTCCTACCCCCTTAGCGAGACCCAGTACTTC. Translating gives CASSSYPLSETQYF.